The entry below describes one T cell receptor beta chain. The sample is drawn from a study of patients and donors after allogeneic stem cell transplantation. Via MiXCR, TCRdb re-called the RT-PCR reads, giving one row per CDR3 protein. This table holds approximately 250,000 distinct CDR3 sequences, over 12% found once. CDR3 length equals 13 residues. From germline, CDR1 is MNHEY and CDR2 SVGEGT. J lost 6 bases, V lost 6 bases, and 6 bases had no gene match. The TCR was taken from a human donor who was either an allogeneic HSCT recipient or a stem cell or donor lymphocyte infusion donor (not recorded which). It is not recorded whose cells these are; they may come from a transplant donor. Sequencing was carried out using blood, either unsorted or a sorted T cell fraction (not recorded which). The chain is built from TRBV6-2 or TRBV6-3 and TRBJ2-7; TRBD2 matches 9 bases. The CDR3 DNA follows: TGTGCCAGCAGGCTAGCGGGGACCGTCGAGCAGTACTTC. Translating gives CASRLAGTVEQYF.